The 31 T cell receptor beta chains below come from one sample, sequenced in a study of cytomegalovirus exposure and HLA in healthy donors. In the PCR, 60 Vbeta and 13 Jbeta primers were used. Data came from immunoSEQ multiplex PCR; TCRdb stores just in-frame clones and leaves some out. The sample holds fewer than 200,000 clones, about 72% seen once. The sample taken for sequencing was PBMCs. These receptors originate from a girl under 18 in good health and CMV-seronegative.

The chain carries TRBV10-3 and TRBJ2-4; D perhaps matches TRBD1 (8 bases). Trimming removed 3 bases from V and 2 bases from J, with 11 bases in between. The CDR3 covers 15 residues. Per the germline V gene, CDR1 is ENHRY and CDR2 is SYGVKD. CDR3 residues: CAISEQGGSKNIQYF. Here the CDR3 DNA reads TGTGCCATCAGTGAACAGGGGGGGTCCAAAAACATTCAGTACTTC.

The genes are TRBV10-2 and TRBJ2-1; a possible D gene is TRBD2 (6 bases). The germline V gene has CDR1 WSHSY and CDR2 SAAADI. The V end was cut by 6 bases, the J end by 7 bases, with 16 bases between. This CDR3 has 14 amino acids. The CDR3 DNA sequence: TGCGCCAGCAGCCTGCGCGGGGAAAGTAATGAGCAGTTCTTC. Its protein is CASSLRGESNEQFF.

CDR3 amino acids: CASSPTNRGLGYTF. CDR3 DNA: TGTGCCAGTAGTCCTACCAATAGGGGGCTCGGCTACACCTTC. The chain has TRBV19 and TRBJ1-2, with 7 bases matching TRBD1. Germline V gene lookup returns CDR1 LNHDA and CDR2 SQIVND (reference sequence). The CDR3 is made up of 14 amino acids. The ends lost 5 bases at V and 8 bases at J; junction bases unmatched: 11.

The chain joins TRBV7-9 to TRBJ2-6; TRBD2 matches 13 bases. Losses at the gene ends were 8 bases for V and 4 bases for J; bases not matched to a gene: 5. The CDR3 sequence is 16 residues long. Germline CDR1 and CDR2: SEHNR and FQNEAQ (reference sequence). CDR3 DNA: TGTGCCAGCCCGACTAGCGGGGGGTCCGGGGCCAACGTCCTGACTTTC. It translates to CASPTSGGSGANVLTF.

The chain joins TRBV18 to TRBJ2-1, with TRBD1 matching over 7 bases. The CDR3 totals 16 residues. Per germline, CDR1 KGHSH and CDR2 LQKENI. Germline trimming cut 2 bases from V and 4 bases from J; bases unmatched to any gene: 8. CDR3 bases: TGTGCCAGCTCACCATCTCGGGACAGCCTATACAATGAGCAGTTCTTC. Protein: CASSPSRDSLYNEQFF.

The chain has TRBV6-1 and TRBJ1-2; 7 nucleotides match TRBD1. The germline gives CDR1 MNHNS, CDR2 SASEGT. The CDR3 sequence is 13 residues long. The J segment lost 3 bases and the V segment lost 5 bases, leaving 3 bases of the junction unmatched. CDR3 in amino acids: CASSPGQDYGYTF. CDR3 nucleotides: TGTGCCAGCAGTCCTGGACAGGACTATGGCTACACCTTC.

The V gene is TRBV4-2, the J gene TRBJ2-3, with 7 nucleotides matching TRBD2. CDR1 is LGHNA and CDR2 is YNFKEQ in the germline V gene. This CDR3 comprises 17 residues. Trimming cost V 0 bases and J 4 bases; bases outside gene matches: 10. This chain's CDR3 is CASSQEARLADSDTQYF. As DNA, the CDR3 is TGTGCCAGCAGCCAAGAAGCGAGGCTAGCGGACTCAGATACGCAGTATTTT.

The chain couples TRBV5-8 to TRBJ1-2, with TRBD1 matching 8 bases. This CDR3 region has 14 residues. J was trimmed by 8 bases and V by 4 bases; bases with no gene match: 10. Germline-derived CDR1 and CDR2 are SGHTS and YDEGEE. The CDR3 bases are TGTGCCAGCAGCATTGACAGGGGCCCCTACGGCTACACCTTC. Its translation is CASSIDRGPYGYTF.

The chain carries TRBV6-1 and TRBJ1-1; D gene ambiguous. Deletions cut 5 bases from V and 0 bases from J, with 10 bases between. This CDR3 comprises 14 residues. Germline CDR1 and CDR2: MNHNS and SASEGT. The CDR3 DNA reads as TGTGCCAGCAGTTATGGTTACATGAACACTGAAGCTTTCTTT. It is translated as CASSYGYMNTEAFF.

The V call is TRBV7-2, the J call TRBJ1-4, with 9 bases lining up with TRBD1. The ends lost 6 bases at V and 4 bases at J; junction bases unmatched: 6. This CDR3 spans 15 amino acids. The germline gives CDR1 SGHTA, CDR2 FQGNSA. CDR3 amino acids: CASSFGTGHNEKLFF. The CDR3 DNA follows: TGTGCCAGCAGTTTTGGGACAGGGCATAATGAAAAACTGTTTTTT.

This sequence joins TRBV6-6 and TRBJ1-5; D unclear. This CDR3 comprises 14 residues. Trimming pared 6 bases from V and 0 bases from J, leaving 9 bases between. Germline V gene lookup returns CDR1 MNHNY and CDR2 SVGAGI (reference sequence). DNA for the CDR3: TGTGCCAGCAGCCCCAGGATTAGCAATCAGCCCCAGCATTTT. Translating it yields CASSPRISNQPQHF.

The gene calls are TRBV5-1 and TRBJ1-1; D gene ambiguous. The CDR3 has 13 amino acids. Per the germline V gene, CDR1 is SGHRS and CDR2 is YFSETQ. V dropped 4 bases and J dropped 0 bases, with 7 bases sitting between them. CDR3 DNA sequence: TGCGCCAGCAGCCCCCAGGTGAACACTGAAGCTTTCTTT. Translated: CASSPQVNTEAFF.

This clone was detected a few times. The chain links TRBV7-9 to TRBJ1-2; D unclear. Trimming removed 1 base at V and 7 bases at J, with 7 bases between. The CDR3 is 12 amino acids. From germline, CDR1 is SEHNR and CDR2 FQNEAQ (reference sequence). As DNA, the CDR3 is TGTGCCAGCAGCTTAGGTACGGGTGGCTACACCTTC. Its protein product is CASSLGTGGYTF.

The V gene is TRBV2, the J gene TRBJ2-2; 8 nucleotides match TRBD2. The CDR3 has 14 residues. V lost 2 bases to trimming and J lost 6 bases; unmatched junction nucleotides: 2. CDR1 is SNHLY, CDR2 FYNNEI, per germline. CDR3 DNA: TGTGCCAGCAGTGAAACTAGCGGTCCCGGGGAGCTGTTTTTT. It translates to CASSETSGPGELFF. The whole variable domain, filled in from reference TRBV2 and TRBJ2-2, reads EPEVTQTPSHQVTQMGQEVILRCVPISNHLYFYWYRQILGQKVEFLVSFYNNEISEKSEIFDDQFSVERPDGSNFTLKIRSTKLEDSAMYFCASSETSGPGELFFGEGSRLTVL.

This clone is a singleton in its sample. V and J are TRBV4-1 and TRBJ2-3; D uncertain. Trimming shortened V by 1 base and J by 8 bases, and 13 bases separated the two germline ends. This CDR3 contains 14 residues. Germline V gene lookup returns CDR1 MGHRA and CDR2 YSYEKL. The DNA for the CDR3 is TGCGCCAGCAGCCAAGTCTTGGCGGTCAGTACGCAGTATTTT. Residues: CASSQVLAVSTQYF.

V usage is TRBV19 and J usage is TRBJ1-5, with 11 bases aligning to TRBD1. The CDR3 spans 19 residues. V lost 2 bases to trimming and J lost 7 bases; unmatched junction nucleotides: 16. Germline CDR1 reads LNHDA; CDR2 reads SQIVND (reference sequence). As DNA, the CDR3 is TGTGCCAGTAGTATACGAGTGGGAGGACAGGGGGCTTCAAGGCAGCCCCAGCATTTT. Translating it yields CASSIRVGGQGASRQPQHF.

The V gene is TRBV30, the J gene TRBJ1-3; weak D call: TRBD1 (5 bases). Trimming took 2 bases from V and 5 from J, leaving 10 bases between them. The V gene's germline CDR1 is GTSNPN and CDR2 SVGIG (reference sequence). The CDR3 covers 13 residues. The CDR3 DNA sequence: TGTGCCTGGAGTCCCGACAGAAGAAACACCATATATTTT. It translates to CAWSPDRRNTIYF.

The CDR3 sequence: CASGTVYGYTF. The CDR3 coding sequence is TGTGCCAGCGGGACAGTCTATGGCTACACCTTC. The chain recombines TRBV27 with TRBJ1-2; 7 nucleotides line up with TRBD1. The CDR3 is 11 amino acids. V dropped 8 bases and J dropped 4; count of bases not matched to a gene: 1. Germline assignment: CDR1 MNHEY and CDR2 SMNVEV (reference sequence).

V and J are TRBV30 and TRBJ1-5; a possible D gene is TRBD1 (6 bases). Germline V gene lookup returns CDR1 GTSNPN and CDR2 SVGIG (reference sequence). The CDR3 covers 15 residues. The V gene lost 1 base and the J gene lost 0 bases, with 10 bases spanning the gap. The CDR3 loop is CAWSGTANSNQPQHF. CDR3 DNA sequence: TGTGCCTGGAGTGGGACAGCAAATAGCAATCAGCCCCAGCATTTT.

About this clone: This sample includes further DNA sequences coding for the same CDR3. The genes are TRBV5-1 and TRBJ1-3, with D possibly being TRBD1 (5 bases). Germline-derived CDR1 and CDR2 are SGHRS and YFSETQ. CDR3 size: 15 residues. The V end was cut by 2 bases, the J end by 0 bases, with 9 bases between. The CDR3 here is CASSFTGDSGNTIYF. DNA for the CDR3: TGCGCCAGCAGCTTTACAGGCGACTCTGGAAACACCATATATTTT.

The gene calls are TRBV29-1 and TRBJ1-1, with 7 nucleotides matching TRBD1. Germline CDR1 and CDR2: SQVTM and ANQGSEA. The CDR3 contains 13 residues. With 6 bases clipped from V and 0 bases from J, the junction kept 4 bases outside the gene matches. DNA for the CDR3: TGCAGCGTAGACACAGGGGTGAACACTGAAGCTTTCTTT. Protein sequence: CSVDTGVNTEAFF.

This chain links TRBV27 with TRBJ2-1, with 9 positions matching TRBD2. CDR3 length equals 16 residues. The ends lost 1 base at V and 4 bases at J; junction bases unmatched: 5. Germline V gives CDR1 MNHEY, CDR2 SMNVEV (reference sequence). The CDR3 DNA sequence: TGTGCCAGCAGTTTATGGGCTAGCGGGGAATACAATGAGCAGTTCTTC. Encoded protein: CASSLWASGEYNEQFF.

The chain recombines TRBV4-1 with TRBJ2-5; TRBD1 matches 7 bases. CDR1 and CDR2 from the germline V gene are MGHRA and YSYEKL. The J segment lost 5 bases and the V segment lost 6 bases, leaving 12 bases of the junction unmatched. The CDR3 runs 15 residues. The DNA for the CDR3 is TGCGCCAGCAGACACACTACAGGGGTAGGGGAGACCCAGTACTTC. This sequence encodes CASRHTTGVGETQYF.

The chain carries TRBV10-3 and TRBJ2-7, with D maybe TRBD1 (6 bases). Per the germline V gene, CDR1 is ENHRY and CDR2 is SYGVKD. The V gene lost 8 bases and the J gene lost 0 bases, with 11 bases spanning the gap. The CDR3 totals 13 residues. In DNA, the CDR3 is TGTGCCATCGGGACACACACCTCCTACGAGCAGTACTTC. This codes for CAIGTHTSYEQYF.

The gene calls are TRBV6-4 and TRBJ1-2; weak D call: TRBD1 (5 bases). The germline CDR1 and CDR2 sequences are MRHNA and SNTAGT. The CDR3 spans 13 residues. Between the trimmed V and J ends, which lost 3 bases and 7 bases, there was a span of 12 bases. CDR3 nucleotide sequence: TGTGCCAGCAGTGAAGCCAGGGTGGCTGGCTACACCTTC. It encodes CASSEARVAGYTF.

The chain couples TRBV6-5 to TRBJ2-7, with D unresolved. Germline CDR1 MNHEY, CDR2 SVGAGI. Trimming removed 3 bases from V and 3 bases from J, with 9 bases in between. CDR3 size: 13 residues. As DNA, the CDR3 is TGTGCCAGCAGTTATGACACTCACTACGAGCAGTACTTC. Encoded protein: CASSYDTHYEQYF.

V is TRBV2 and J is TRBJ1-6; unclear D gene. CDR1 and CDR2 from the germline V gene are SNHLY and FYNNEI. The V gene lost 6 bases and the J gene lost 1 base, with 4 bases spanning the gap. The CDR3 extends over 13 amino acids. The CDR3 sequence is CASRRSYNSPLHF. The CDR3 region has the DNA TGTGCCAGCAGGCGTTCCTATAATTCACCCCTCCACTTT.

This chain joins TRBV11-2 and TRBJ1-1, with D unclear. The V and J ends lost 3 bases and 3 bases respectively, with 8 bases between them. The CDR3 has 13 amino acids. Germline V CDR1 and CDR2: SGHAT, FQNNGV. This CDR3 reads CASSFGLHTEAFF. The CDR3, as DNA: TGTGCCAGCAGCTTTGGACTGCACACTGAAGCTTTCTTT.

The rearrangement links TRBV2 to TRBJ1-3; D gene unclear. Germline CDR1 and CDR2: SNHLY and FYNNEI. The CDR3 has 15 residues. V was clipped by 0 bases and J by 0 bases, with 6 bases between them. Here the CDR3 reads CASSEALFSGNTIYF. In DNA, the CDR3 is TGTGCCAGCAGTGAAGCGCTATTCTCTGGAAACACCATATATTTT.

V is TRBV30 and J is TRBJ1-4; 10 positions agree with TRBD1. Germline lookup yields CDR1 GTSNPN and CDR2 SVGIG (reference sequence). The trim removed 7 bases at V and 2 bases at J, leaving 10 bases unmatched. There are 16 residues in the CDR3. For the CDR3, the DNA is TGTGCCTACGGGACAGGGGCCATCCGCACTAATGAAAAACTGTTTTTT. This gives the protein CAYGTGAIRTNEKLFF.

This clone has a handful of counts. The chain uses TRBV11-3 and TRBJ1-6; TRBD1 might be the D (5 bases). The CDR3 has 13 amino acids. Trimming removed 5 bases at V and 10 bases at J, with 12 bases between. Germline V gene sequence: CDR1 SGHNT, CDR2 YENEEA. This chain's CDR3 is CASSTSRESPLHF. In DNA, the CDR3 is TGTGCCAGCAGCACTAGCAGGGAATCACCCCTCCACTTT.